The 11 T cell receptor beta chains given below trace back to one sample, sequenced in a study of cytomegalovirus exposure and HLA in healthy donors. Clones were sequenced by immunoSEQ multiplex PCR, and TCRdb holds only the in-frame ones, with some missing. The sample lists about 120,000 clones; about 83% were seen once. The material sequenced was PBMCs. The receptors stem from a woman in her twenties or thirties in good health and CMV-seronegative.

This chain joins TRBV9 and TRBJ2-3; 11 bases map to TRBD2. The CDR3 has 15 residues. Germline V lookup: CDR1 SGDLS, CDR2 YYNGEE. V lost 0 bases and J lost 9; bases outside the gene matches: 6. CDR3 amino acids: CASSVDSGGAGTQYF. The CDR3 bases are TGTGCCAGCAGCGTAGATAGCGGGGGGGCCGGGACGCAGTATTTT.

This clone was counted many times. The gene calls are TRBV5-1 and TRBJ2-7; TRBD1 matches 9 bases. Unmatched junction bases numbered 9, after V lost 3 bases and J lost 2 bases. Germline values: CDR1 SGHRS, CDR2 YFSETQ. The CDR3 runs to 16 residues. The CDR3 nucleotides are TGCGCCAGCAGCTCCACCGGGACAGGGAATACCTACGAGCAGTACTTC. This translates into CASSSTGTGNTYEQYF.

J is TRBJ2-5 and V is TRBV15; 7 nucleotides line up with TRBD2. The J segment lost 0 bases and the V segment lost 0 bases, leaving 1 base of the junction unmatched. CDR3 length: 15 residues. Germline CDR1 LNHNV, CDR2 YYDKDF (reference sequence). CDR3 nucleotides: TGTGCCACCAGCAGAGATCTAGCGGACCAAGAGACCCAGTACTTC. It encodes CATSRDLADQETQYF.

The V and J genes are TRBV5-1 and TRBJ2-5, with 7 bases fitting TRBD1. Per germline, CDR1 SGHRS and CDR2 YFSETQ. This CDR3 spans 14 amino acids. After removal of 5 bases from V and 1 base from J, the junction contained 5 bases not matched to a gene. CDR3 in DNA: TGCGCCAGCAGGGCGGCAGGGGGCCAAGAGACCCAGTACTTC. Its translation is CASRAAGGQETQYF. Combining the CDR3 with reference TRBV5-1 and TRBJ2-5 gives the whole variable domain KAGVTQTPRYLIKTRGQQVTLSCSPISGHRSVSWYQQTPGQGLQFLFEYFSETQRNKGNFPGRFSGRQFSNSRSEMNVSTLELGDSALYLCASRAAGGQETQYFGPGTRLLVL.

This chain connects TRBV9 to TRBJ2-5; a weak D match, TRBD2 (6 bases). Trimming shortened V by 0 bases and J by 4 bases, and 10 bases separated the two germline ends. The CDR3 is 14 amino acids. Germline values: CDR1 SGDLS, CDR2 YYNGEE. Here the CDR3 DNA reads TGTGCCAGCAGCGTAGCCGGGGGTGCAGAGACCCAGTACTTC. Translation: CASSVAGGAETQYF. The variable domain in full, with the rest retrieved from reference TRBV9 and TRBJ2-5, is DSGVTQTPKHLITATGQRVTLRCSPRSGDLSVYWYQQSLDQGLQFLIQYYNGEERAKGNILERFSAQQFPDLHSELNLSSLELGDSALYFCASSVAGGAETQYFGPGTRLLVL.

This chain links TRBV27 with TRBJ2-3, with 8 bases that match TRBD2. The trim removed 3 bases at V and 3 bases at J, leaving 8 bases unmatched. The CDR3 contains 16 residues. The V gene's germline CDR1 is MNHEY and CDR2 SMNVEV (reference sequence). Here the CDR3 reads CASSFRSRGGTDTQYF. Written as DNA, the CDR3 is TGTGCCAGCAGTTTCCGGTCCCGCGGGGGGACAGATACGCAGTATTTT.

This clone was seen only once. The V and J genes are TRBV5-4 and TRBJ2-7; possible D gene TRBD1, 6 bases. The CDR3 spans 15 residues. V gave up 3 bases and J gave up 5 bases, with 18 bases separating them. The V gene's germline CDR1 is SGHNT and CDR2 YYREEE (reference sequence). In DNA form, the CDR3 reads TGTGCCAGCAGCTCTCCCCCCCCCGGGGACAACGAGCAGTACTTC. As protein: CASSSPPPGDNEQYF.

In this sample, this clone turned up once. The chain employs TRBV7-9 and TRBJ2-2; D is possibly TRBD2 (5 bases). Trimming removed 5 bases from V and 6 bases from J, with 13 bases in between. The CDR3 loop spans 14 amino acids. Germline assignment: CDR1 SEHNR and CDR2 FQNEAQ (reference sequence). The CDR3 spells CASSPSGLAGELFF. DNA of the CDR3: TGTGCCAGCAGCCCATCGGGGTTGGCCGGGGAGCTGTTTTTT.

This sequence joins TRBV7-9 and TRBJ1-1; D is possibly TRBD1 (5 bases). Germline V gene lookup returns CDR1 SEHNR and CDR2 FQNEAQ (reference sequence). CDR3 length: 13 amino acids. Trimming shortened V by 1 base and J by 11 bases, and 14 bases separated the two germline ends. Here the CDR3 reads CASSLGPAGGAFF. The CDR3 region has the DNA TGTGCCAGCAGCTTAGGGCCAGCGGGGGGTGCTTTCTTT.

The table lists this clone with a count of one. The chain uses TRBV11-2 and TRBJ2-7; possibly TRBD1 for D (6 bases). The CDR3 is made up of 14 amino acids. CDR1 and CDR2 (germline): SGHAT, FQNNGV. Trimming took 1 base from V and 2 from J, leaving 9 bases between them. The CDR3 reads CASSLGAGAYEQYF. DNA of the CDR3: TGTGCCAGCAGCTTAGGGGCAGGGGCCTACGAGCAGTACTTC.

This CDR3 is CASQRGGRHNEQFF. The DNA of the CDR3 is TGTGCCAGCCAGCGGGGGGGCCGCCACAATGAGCAGTTCTTC. The rearrangement links TRBV19 to TRBJ2-1; 10 positions match TRBD2. The germline V gene encodes CDR1 LNHDA and CDR2 SQIVND (reference sequence). V shed 9 bases, J shed 5 bases, and the junction held 7 bases outside the gene matches. This CDR3 contains 14 residues.